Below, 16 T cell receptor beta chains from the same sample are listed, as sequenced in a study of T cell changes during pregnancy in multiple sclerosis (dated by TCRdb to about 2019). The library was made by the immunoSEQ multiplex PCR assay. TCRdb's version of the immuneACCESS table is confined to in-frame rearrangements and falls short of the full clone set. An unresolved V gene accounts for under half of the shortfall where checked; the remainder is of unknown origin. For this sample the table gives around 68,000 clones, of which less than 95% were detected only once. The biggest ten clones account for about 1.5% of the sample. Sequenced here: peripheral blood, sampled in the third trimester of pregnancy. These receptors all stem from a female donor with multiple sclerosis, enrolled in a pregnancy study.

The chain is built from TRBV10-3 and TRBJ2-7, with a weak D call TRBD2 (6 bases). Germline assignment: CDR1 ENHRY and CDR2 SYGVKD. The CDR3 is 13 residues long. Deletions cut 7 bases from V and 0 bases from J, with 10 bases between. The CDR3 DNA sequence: TGTGCCATCAAAGGAGGGGACTCCTACGAGCAGTACTTC. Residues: CAIKGGDSYEQYF.

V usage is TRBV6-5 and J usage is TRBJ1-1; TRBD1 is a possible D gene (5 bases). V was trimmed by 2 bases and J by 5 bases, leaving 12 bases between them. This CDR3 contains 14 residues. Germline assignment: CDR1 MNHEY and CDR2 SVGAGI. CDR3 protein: CASSYRSGGTEAFF. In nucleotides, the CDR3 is TGTGCCAGCAGTTACCGTTCCGGGGGTACTGAAGCTTTCTTT.

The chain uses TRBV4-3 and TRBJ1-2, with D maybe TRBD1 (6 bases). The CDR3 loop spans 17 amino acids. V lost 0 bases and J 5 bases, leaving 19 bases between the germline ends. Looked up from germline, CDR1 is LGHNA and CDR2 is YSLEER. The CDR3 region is CASSQDNSGQLRYGYTF. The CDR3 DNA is TGCGCCAGCAGCCAAGACAATTCCGGACAGCTTCGATATGGCTACACCTTC.

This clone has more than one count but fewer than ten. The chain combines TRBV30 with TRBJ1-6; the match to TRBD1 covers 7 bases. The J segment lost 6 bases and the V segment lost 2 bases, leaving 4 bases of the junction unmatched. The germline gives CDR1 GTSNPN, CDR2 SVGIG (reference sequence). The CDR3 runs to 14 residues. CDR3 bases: TGTGCCTGGAGTCCCGGACAGGCTAATTCACCCCTCCACTTT. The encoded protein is CAWSPGQANSPLHF. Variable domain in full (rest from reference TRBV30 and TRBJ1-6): SQTIHQWPATLVQPVGSPLSLECTVEGTSNPNLYWYRQAAGRGLQLLFYSVGIGQISSEVPQNLSASRPQDRQFILSSKKLLLSDSGFYLCAWSPGQANSPLHFGNGTRLTVT.

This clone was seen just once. CDR3 in amino acids: CASSSSKAELRTDTQYF. The CDR3 DNA sequence: TGTGCCAGCAGTTCCTCAAAGGCTGAACTACGCACAGATACGCAGTATTTT. The V call is TRBV6-7, the J call TRBJ2-3; D is unresolved. TRBV6-7 falls under the ORF class, with uncertain function. CDR3 length equals 17 residues. The ends were cut back, 4 bases at V and 1 base at J, with 18 bases in the middle.

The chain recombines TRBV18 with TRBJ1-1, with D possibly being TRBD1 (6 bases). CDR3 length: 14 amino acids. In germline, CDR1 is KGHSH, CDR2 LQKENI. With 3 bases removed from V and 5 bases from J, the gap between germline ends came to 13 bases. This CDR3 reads CASSPTGQGTEAFF. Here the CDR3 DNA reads TGTGCCAGCTCACCGACAGGACAAGGGACTGAAGCTTTCTTT.

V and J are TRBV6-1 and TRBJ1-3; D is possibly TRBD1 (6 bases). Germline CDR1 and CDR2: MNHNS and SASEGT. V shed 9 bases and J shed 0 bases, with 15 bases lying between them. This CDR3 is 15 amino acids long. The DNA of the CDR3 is TGTGCCAGAGTATGTAGGGGGAACTCTGGAAACACCATATATTTT. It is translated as CARVCRGNSGNTIYF.

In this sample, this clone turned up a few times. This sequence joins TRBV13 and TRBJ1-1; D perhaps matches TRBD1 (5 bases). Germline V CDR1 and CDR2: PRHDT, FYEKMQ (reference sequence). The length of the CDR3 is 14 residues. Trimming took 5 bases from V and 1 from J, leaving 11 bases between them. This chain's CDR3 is CASSPRGRNTEAFF. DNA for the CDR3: TGTGCCAGCAGCCCCCGGGGGAGGAACACTGAAGCTTTCTTT.

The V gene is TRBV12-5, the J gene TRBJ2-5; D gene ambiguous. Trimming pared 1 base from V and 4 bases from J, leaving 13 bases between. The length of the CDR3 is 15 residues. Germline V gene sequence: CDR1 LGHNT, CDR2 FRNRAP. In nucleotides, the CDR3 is TGTGCTAGTGGTTTGGACTCACAGTTGGGAGAGACCCAGTACTTC. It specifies CASGLDSQLGETQYF.

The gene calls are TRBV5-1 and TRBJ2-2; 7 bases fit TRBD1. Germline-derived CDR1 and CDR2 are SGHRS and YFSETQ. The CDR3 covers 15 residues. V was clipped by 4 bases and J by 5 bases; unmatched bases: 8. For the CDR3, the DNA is TGCGCCAGCAGCGCGACAGGGAGCGGAACCGGGGAGCTGTTTTTT. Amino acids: CASSATGSGTGELFF.

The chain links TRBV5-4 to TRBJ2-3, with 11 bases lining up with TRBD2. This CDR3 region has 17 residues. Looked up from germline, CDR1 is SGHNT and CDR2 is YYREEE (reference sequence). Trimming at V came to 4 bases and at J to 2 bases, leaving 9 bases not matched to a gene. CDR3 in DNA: TGTGCCAGCAGCCCAGGCGGGACTAGCGGATACACAGATACGCAGTATTTT. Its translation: CASSPGGTSGYTDTQYF.

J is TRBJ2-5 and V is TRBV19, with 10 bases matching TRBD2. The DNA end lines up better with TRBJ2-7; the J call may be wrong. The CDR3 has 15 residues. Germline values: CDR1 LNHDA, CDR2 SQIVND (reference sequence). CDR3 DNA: TGTGCCAGTAGTATCTCTAGCGGGAGTCTCAACGAGCAGTACTTC. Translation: CASSISSGSLNEQYF.

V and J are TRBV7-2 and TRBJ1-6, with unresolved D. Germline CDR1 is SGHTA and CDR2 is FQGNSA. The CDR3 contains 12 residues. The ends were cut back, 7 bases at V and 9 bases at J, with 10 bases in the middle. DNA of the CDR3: TGTGCCAGCACCTATCGAGGTTCACCCCTCCACTTT. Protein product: CASTYRGSPLHF.

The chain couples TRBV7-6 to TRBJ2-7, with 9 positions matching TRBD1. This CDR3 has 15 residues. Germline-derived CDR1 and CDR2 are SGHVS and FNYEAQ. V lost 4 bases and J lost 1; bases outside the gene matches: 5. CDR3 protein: CASSSGQGPSYEQYF. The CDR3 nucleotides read TGTGCCAGCAGCTCAGGACAGGGGCCATCCTACGAGCAGTACTTC.

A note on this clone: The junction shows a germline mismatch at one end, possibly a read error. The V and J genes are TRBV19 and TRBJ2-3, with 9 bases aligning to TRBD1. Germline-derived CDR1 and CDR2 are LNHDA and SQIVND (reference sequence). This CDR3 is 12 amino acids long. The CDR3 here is CASSTSGTGSFF. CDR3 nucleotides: TGTGCCAGTAGTACTTCCGGGACAGGGAGTTTTTTT.

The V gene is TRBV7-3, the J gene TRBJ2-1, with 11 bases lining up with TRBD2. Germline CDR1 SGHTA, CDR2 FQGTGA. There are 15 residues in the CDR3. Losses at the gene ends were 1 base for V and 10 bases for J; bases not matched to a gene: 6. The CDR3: CASSLIAGGPREQFF. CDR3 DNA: TGTGCCAGCAGCTTAATAGCGGGGGGGCCAAGGGAGCAGTTCTTC.